This is a list of T cell receptor beta chains from one sample in a study of cytomegalovirus exposure and HLA in healthy donors. The protocol was immunoSEQ multiplex PCR, while the TCRdb copy is restricted to in-frame clones and leaves out a portion. The data hold 130,000 or so clones, with roughly three quarters observed a single time. Sequenced material: PBMCs. These receptors were collected from a woman aged 55-69 years in good health and CMV-seronegative. Both conserved end residues are part of each CDR3. The D gene is left open where the match is weak. Size tells how often a clone was seen (once, few, many) or the class of an expanded clone, and some rows leave it out.

>NA|few|TRBV5-1|TRBJ1-5
TGCGCCAGCGCCGCGCGGGGGGGACAGCCCCAGCATTTT
CASAARGGQPQHF
>TRBD1|NA|TRBV4-2|TRBJ1-6
TGTGCCAGCAGCCAGGGGGCCGACAGGGGCCCGTATAATTCACCCCTCCACTTT
CASSQGADRGPYNSPLHF
>NA|NA|TRBV7-2|TRBJ2-5
TGTGCCAGCAGCGCACAACGGGAAGAGCAGTACTTC
CASSAQREEQYF
>NA|few|TRBV27|TRBJ2-1
TGTGCCAGCAGTTTCAGGTTCGGCTCCTACAATGAGCAGTTCTTC
CASSFRFGSYNEQFF
>TRBD1|few|TRBV5-1|TRBJ1-1
TGCGCCAGCAGCGGGGGACAGGTGAACACTGAAGCTTTCTTT
CASSGGQVNTEAFF
>NA|NA|TRBV11-1|TRBJ2-7
TGTGCCAGCAGCCTCGTAGGGGGCGAGCAGTACTTC
CASSLVGGEQYF
>NA|few|TRBV30|TRBJ1-1
TGTGCCTGGATGACCCCTCTGGGAGCCGCTGAAGCTTTCTTT
CAWMTPLGAAEAFF
>TRBD1|NA|TRBV5-1|TRBJ2-1
TGCGCCAGCAGCTTGGGCGGGACAGGGAGCAATGAGCAGTTCTTC
CASSLGGTGSNEQFF
>NA|NA|TRBV5-1|TRBJ1-1
TGCGCCAGCAGCTTGGGACAGATCATGAACACTGAAGCTTTCTTT
CASSLGQIMNTEAFF
>TRBD1|NA|TRBV28|TRBJ1-2
TGTGCCAGCAGTTTTTCCGTATTCCCGGGACAGGGGGACTATGGCTACACCTTC
CASSFSVFPGQGDYGYTF
>TRBD1|NA|TRBV18|TRBJ2-3
TGTGCCAGCTCACCCCGGGGACAGCTCAGCACAGATACGCAGTATTTT
CASSPRGQLSTDTQYF